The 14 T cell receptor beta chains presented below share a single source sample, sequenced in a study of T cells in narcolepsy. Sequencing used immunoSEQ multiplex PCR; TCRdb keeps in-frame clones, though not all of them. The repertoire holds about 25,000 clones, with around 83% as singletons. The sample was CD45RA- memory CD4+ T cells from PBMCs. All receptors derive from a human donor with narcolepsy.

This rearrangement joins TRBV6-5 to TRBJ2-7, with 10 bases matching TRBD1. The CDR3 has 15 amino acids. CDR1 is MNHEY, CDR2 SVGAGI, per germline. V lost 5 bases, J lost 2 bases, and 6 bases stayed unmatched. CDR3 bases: TGTGCCAGCAGTCCTGTCGGGACAGGGGCCTACGAGCAGTACTTC. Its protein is CASSPVGTGAYEQYF.

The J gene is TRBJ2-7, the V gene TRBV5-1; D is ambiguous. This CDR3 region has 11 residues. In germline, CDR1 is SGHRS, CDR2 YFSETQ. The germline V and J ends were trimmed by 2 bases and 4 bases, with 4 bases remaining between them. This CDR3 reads CASSLEYEQYF. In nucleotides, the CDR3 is TGCGCCAGCAGCTTAGAGTACGAGCAGTACTTC.

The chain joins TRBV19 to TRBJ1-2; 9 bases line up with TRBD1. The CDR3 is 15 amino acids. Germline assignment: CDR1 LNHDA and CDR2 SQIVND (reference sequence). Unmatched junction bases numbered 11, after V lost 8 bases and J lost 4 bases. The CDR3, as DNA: TGTGCCAGTGGGGAAGTGGGACAGGGTTTCTATGGCTACACCTTC. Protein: CASGEVGQGFYGYTF.

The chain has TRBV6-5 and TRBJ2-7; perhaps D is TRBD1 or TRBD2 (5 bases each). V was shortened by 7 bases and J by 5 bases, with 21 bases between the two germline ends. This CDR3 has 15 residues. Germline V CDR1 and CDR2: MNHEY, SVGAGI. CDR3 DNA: TGTGCCAGCACCAACAGGAGGCCCCCCCGGAACGAGCAGTACTTC. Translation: CASTNRRPPRNEQYF.

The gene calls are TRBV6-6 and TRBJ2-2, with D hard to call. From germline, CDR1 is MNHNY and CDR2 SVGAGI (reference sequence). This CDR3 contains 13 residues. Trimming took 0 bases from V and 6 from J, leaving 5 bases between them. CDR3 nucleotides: TGTGCCAGCAGTTACTCGAAGCCCGGGGAGCTGTTTTTT. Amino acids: CASSYSKPGELFF.

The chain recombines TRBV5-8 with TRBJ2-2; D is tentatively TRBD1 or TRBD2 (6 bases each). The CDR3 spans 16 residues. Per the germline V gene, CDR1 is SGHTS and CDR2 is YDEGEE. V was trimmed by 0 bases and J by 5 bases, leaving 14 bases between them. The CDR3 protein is CASSLAGGLKTGELFF. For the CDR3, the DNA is TGTGCCAGCAGCTTGGCCGGGGGCCTCAAAACCGGGGAGCTGTTTTTT.

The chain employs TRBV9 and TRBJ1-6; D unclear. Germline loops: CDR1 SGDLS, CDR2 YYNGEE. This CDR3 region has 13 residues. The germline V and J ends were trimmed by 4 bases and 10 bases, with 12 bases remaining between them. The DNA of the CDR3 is TGTGCCAGCAGCCCACGCGAAGGATCACCCCTCCACTTT. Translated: CASSPREGSPLHF.

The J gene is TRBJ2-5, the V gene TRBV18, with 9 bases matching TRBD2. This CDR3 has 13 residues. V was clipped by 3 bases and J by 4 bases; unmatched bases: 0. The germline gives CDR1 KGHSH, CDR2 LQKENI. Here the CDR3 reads CASSPGLAETQYF. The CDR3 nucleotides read TGTGCCAGCTCACCGGGACTAGCAGAGACCCAGTACTTC.

Here the CDR3 reads CASSRTINSYNSPLHF. DNA of the CDR3: TGCGCCAGCAGCCGCACCATTAACTCCTATAATTCACCCCTCCACTTT. This chain joins TRBV4-3 and TRBJ1-6; the D is unclear. This CDR3 is built from 16 residues. Germline V lookup: CDR1 LGHNA, CDR2 YSLEER. V was shortened by 4 bases and J by 0 bases, with 10 bases between the two germline ends.

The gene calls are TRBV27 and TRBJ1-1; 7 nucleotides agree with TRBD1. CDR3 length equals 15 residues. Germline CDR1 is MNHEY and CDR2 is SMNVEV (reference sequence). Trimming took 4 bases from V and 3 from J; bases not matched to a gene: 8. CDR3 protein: CASSSSGTDYTEAFF. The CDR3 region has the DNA TGTGCCAGCAGTTCATCCGGGACAGACTACACTGAAGCTTTCTTT.

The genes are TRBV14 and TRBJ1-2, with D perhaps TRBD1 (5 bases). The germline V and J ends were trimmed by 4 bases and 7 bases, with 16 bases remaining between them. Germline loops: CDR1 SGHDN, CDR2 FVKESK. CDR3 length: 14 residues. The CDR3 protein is CASSPSRVGGGYTF. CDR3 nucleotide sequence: TGTGCCAGCAGCCCAAGTCGTGTGGGGGGTGGCTACACCTTC.

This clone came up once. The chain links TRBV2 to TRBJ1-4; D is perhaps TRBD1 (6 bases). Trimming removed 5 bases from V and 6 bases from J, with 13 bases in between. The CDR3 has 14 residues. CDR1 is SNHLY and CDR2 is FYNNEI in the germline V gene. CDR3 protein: CASSSSGADEKLFF. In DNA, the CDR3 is TGTGCCAGCAGTTCCTCGGGGGCCGATGAAAAACTGTTTTTT.

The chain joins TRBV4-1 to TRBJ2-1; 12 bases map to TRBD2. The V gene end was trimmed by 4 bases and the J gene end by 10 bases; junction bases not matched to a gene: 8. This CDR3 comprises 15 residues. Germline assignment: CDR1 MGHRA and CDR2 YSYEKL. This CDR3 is CASSPLTSGREEQFF. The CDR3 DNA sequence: TGCGCCAGCAGCCCCTTGACTAGCGGGAGAGAAGAGCAGTTCTTC.

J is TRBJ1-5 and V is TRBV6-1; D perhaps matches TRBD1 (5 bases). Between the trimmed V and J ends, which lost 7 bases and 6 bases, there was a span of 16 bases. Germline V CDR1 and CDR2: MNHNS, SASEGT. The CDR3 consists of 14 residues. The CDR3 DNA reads TGTGCCAGCACCGGGACGGGGGTGTTTCAGCCCCAGCATTTT. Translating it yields CASTGTGVFQPQHF.